This is a list of T cell receptor beta chains from one sample in a study of T-cell memory formation after mild COVID-19. In TCRdb, the 5' RACE reads were re-called with MiXCR into one record per CDR3 protein. The sample carries 530,000 or so distinct CDR3 sequences, roughly 17% recorded once. The sample was PBMCs or a T cell subset sorted from them (not recorded which). The receptors were gathered from an adult woman who had mild COVID-19 (a few samples of this study predate the infection). Cell type and time point are not known. CDR3s include the opening cysteine and the closing phenylalanine or tryptophan. A D gene is named only where the DNA matches it firmly. Rows may omit the clone size; those that give it use once, few, many or a size class.

V gene	D gene	clone size	J gene	CDR3 DNA	CDR3 protein
TRBV7-6	-	-	TRBJ2-1	TGTGCCAGCAGCTATGCCTCAGGGGCTACGGGGAGGGGGAATGAGCAGTTCTTC	CASSYASGATGRGNEQFF
TRBV2	TRBD1	once	TRBJ2-7	TGTGCCAGCAAAGAACAGGGGATCTACGAGCAGTACTTC	CASKEQGIYEQYF
TRBV6-5	-	-	TRBJ1-3	TGTGCCAGCAGGACTACAGGGAACTCTGGAAACACCATATATTTT	CASRTTGNSGNTIYF
TRBV7-2	-	many	TRBJ2-5	TGTGCCAGCAGCTTAGGGGCTAGACTCCAAGAGACCCAGTACTTC	CASSLGARLQETQYF
TRBV5-4	-	few	TRBJ2-5	TGTGCCAGCAGTCTGAAGGGGTTGGCTCGGGAGACCCAGTACTTC	CASSLKGLARETQYF
TRBV5-6	-	-	TRBJ2-1	TGTGCCAGCAGCTTACCGACTAGAACCCTTTACAATGAGCAGTTCTTC	CASSLPTRTLYNEQFF
TRBV27	TRBD2	-	TRBJ2-1	TGTGCCAGCAGTTCACAGGCCGCGCTAGCGGGAGCCTACAATGAGCAGTTCTTC	CASSSQAALAGAYNEQFF
TRBV9	TRBD2	-	TRBJ2-2	TGTGCCAGCAGCCCCCGCGGGAGCGGGGAGCTGTTTTTT	CASSPRGSGELFF
TRBV27	-	-	TRBJ1-1	TGTGCCAGCAGTCCCTACAGGGTTGCTGAAGCTTTCTTT	CASSPYRVAEAFF
TRBV20-1	-	-	TRBJ2-7	TGCAGTGCTAGGGACCCAGACTACGAGCAGTACTTC	CSARDPDYEQYF
TRBV29-1	TRBD1	few	TRBJ2-7	TGCAGCGCCGAGGGACAGGGAACTCCCTACGAGCAGTACTTC	CSAEGQGTPYEQYF
TRBV20-1	-	-	TRBJ2-5	TGCAGTGCAGTGGGACTGGGGGACCAAGAGACCCAGTACTTC	CSAVGLGDQETQYF
TRBV6-5	-	few	TRBJ2-1	TGTGCCAGCAGTTACTCCAGGGGTCGGGAGCAGTTCTTC	CASSYSRGREQFF
TRBV12-3/TRBV12-4	-	-	TRBJ2-7	TGTGCCAGCGGTGATACAGGGAGGAGCGAGCAGTACTTC	CASGDTGRSEQYF
TRBV3-1	-	-	TRBJ2-3	TGTGCCAGCAGCCAAGGAGTCCGGACTAGCACAGATACGCAGTATTTT	CASSQGVRTSTDTQYF
TRBV7-9	-	few	TRBJ1-1	TGTGCCAGCAGCTTAGGGGTCACGACTGAAGCTTTCTTT	CASSLGVTTEAFF
TRBV29-1	TRBD1	few	TRBJ1-2	TGCAGCGTTGTACCCGGGACAGGTTTATCCGGGACGGGCTACACCTTC	CSVVPGTGLSGTGYTF
TRBV12-3/TRBV12-4	-	-	TRBJ1-2	TGTGCCAGCAGTCCCGGGACTCCCCGGGCCTATGGCTACACCTTC	CASSPGTPRAYGYTF
TRBV4-1	-	few	TRBJ1-1	TGCGCCAGCAGCCAAGATTGGGTTTCGAGCACTGAAGCTTTCTTT	CASSQDWVSSTEAFF
TRBV29-1	TRBD2	-	TRBJ2-7	TGCAGCGTTAACTTAGCGGGAGGCATGAGCTCCTACGAGCAGTACTTC	CSVNLAGGMSSYEQYF
TRBV25-1	TRBD1	-	TRBJ2-7	TGTGCCAGCAGTGAATCAGGGACAGGGGTGTACGAGCAGTACTTC	CASSESGTGVYEQYF
TRBV7-8	-	-	TRBJ1-1	TGTGCCAGCAGCTCCGCTAACACTGAAGCTTTCTTT	CASSSANTEAFF
TRBV28	-	few	TRBJ1-5	TGTGCCAGCAGCCCCCTCGGTCTGATCAATCAGCCCCAGCATTTT	CASSPLGLINQPQHF
TRBV5-5	-	-	TRBJ2-7	TGTGCCAGCAGCTTTCTCGTCGGGAGACCCTACGAGCAGTACTTC	CASSFLVGRPYEQYF
TRBV25-1	-	-	TRBJ1-5	TGTGCCAGCAGCGGAGGCCGGGACAATCAGCCCCAGCATTTT	CASSGGRDNQPQHF
TRBV6-5	-	-	TRBJ2-1	TGTGCCAGCAGTTACTCGATGTCGGCCAACTCCTACAATGAGCAGTTCTTC	CASSYSMSANSYNEQFF
TRBV15	-	few	TRBJ2-7	TGTGCCACCAGCGACCAGAGGGGCAACTACGAGCAGTACTTC	CATSDQRGNYEQYF
TRBV27	-	-	TRBJ2-1	TGTGCCAGCAGTCCGGGGGATGAGCAGTTCTTC	CASSPGDEQFF
TRBV6-1	TRBD2	few	TRBJ2-3	TGTGCCAGCAGCCCTAGCGGGAGGGCCCAAGATACGCAGTATTTT	CASSPSGRAQDTQYF
TRBV20-1	TRBD1	-	TRBJ1-3	TGCAGTGCTCCGATCGCAGGGGGACGGAGAAACACCATATATTTT	CSAPIAGGRRNTIYF
TRBV5-6	TRBD1	few	TRBJ2-5	TGTGCCAGCAGCTTACCAAGCGGGACAGGGAGGGACCAGTACTTC	CASSLPSGTGRDQYF
TRBV11-2	TRBD2	few	TRBJ2-1	TGTGCCAGCAGCAATGCCCCGGGACTAGCGGGGGGGAATGAGCAGTTCTTC	CASSNAPGLAGGNEQFF
TRBV5-5	-	few	TRBJ2-7	TGTGCCAGCAGCTTGGATGTTAGGCGAGGGGGAGGCTACGAGCAGTACTTC	CASSLDVRRGGGYEQYF
TRBV24-1	-	once	TRBJ1-2	TGTGCCACCAGTGGTCAGGGGCACGGCTACACCTTC	CATSGQGHGYTF
TRBV4-1	-	few	TRBJ2-7	TGCGCCAGCAGCCCCCGCGGTGGGAGTATCCACGAGCAGTACTTC	CASSPRGGSIHEQYF
TRBV6-6	TRBD2	-	TRBJ2-1	TGTGCCAGCGGGGACTATTACAATGAGCAGTTCTTC	CASGDYYNEQFF
TRBV4-1	TRBD2	few	TRBJ2-1	TGCGCCAGCAGCCCCAAGGGCCTAGCGGGGAAATACAATGAGCAGTTCTTC	CASSPKGLAGKYNEQFF
TRBV24-1	TRBD2	few	TRBJ2-1	TGTGCCACCAGTGATTCGCGGAGCGGGAGGGCCGGGAGCTCCTACAATGAGCAGTTCTTC	CATSDSRSGRAGSSYNEQFF
TRBV12-3/TRBV12-4	-	many	TRBJ2-7	TGTGCCAGCAGTCTCTACGAGCAGTACTTC	CASSLYEQYF
TRBV7-6	TRBD2	few	TRBJ2-3	TGTGCCAGCAGCCCCGGGCGGGAGTGGAGTACAGATACGCAGTATTTT	CASSPGREWSTDTQYF
TRBV6-2/TRBV6-3	TRBD2	few	TRBJ2-1	TGTGCCAGCAGTTACTCGGGGACTAGCGGGTACAATGAGCAGTTCTTC	CASSYSGTSGYNEQFF
TRBV14	-	-	TRBJ2-2	TGTGCCAGCAGCCAAGACGTAGGAGGGACCGGGGAGCTGTTTTTT	CASSQDVGGTGELFF
TRBV20-1	-	-	TRBJ1-1	TGCAGTGCTAGAGATTTAACGGGTGTCACTGAAGCTTTCTTT	CSARDLTGVTEAFF
TRBV7-9	-	-	TRBJ2-1	TGTGCCACCATCTCGGGGTCCTACAATGAGCAGTTCTTC	CATISGSYNEQFF
TRBV7-9	TRBD2	few	TRBJ2-7	TGTGCCAGCAGCGGGACTTTCGAGCGGGGGCCCTACGAGCAGTACTTC	CASSGTFERGPYEQYF